These T cell receptor beta chains were read from a single sample in a study of OX40 agonist ivuxolimab in advanced cancers. Assay used: immunoSEQ multiplex PCR; TCRdb lists only in-frame clones, some missing. The table shows fewer than 50,000 clones, with roughly 90% occurring only once. The sample in question was CD4+ or CD8+ T cells sorted from blood, obtained in a trial of the OX40 agonist ivuxolimab. The receptor source for this set is an adult with an advanced solid tumor such as melanoma, head and neck, liver or kidney cancer. CDR3s include the opening cysteine and the closing phenylalanine or tryptophan. A D gene is named only where the DNA matches it firmly. Clone sizes are given selectively: once, few, many, or a class where the clone is expanded.

>NA|TRBJ1-6|NA|TRBV2
TGTGCCACTTCAAGGGGCGGCAATTCACCCCTCCACTTT
CATSRGGNSPLHF
>TRBD1|TRBJ2-7|NA|TRBV5-1
TGCGCCAGCAGCCCGGGACAGGCTTACTACGAGCAGTACTTC
CASSPGQAYYEQYF
>NA|TRBJ1-2|NA|TRBV6-1
TGTGCCAGCAGTGAGTTTCGGACGGACTATGGCTACACCTTC
CASSEFRTDYGYTF
>NA|TRBJ2-5|NA|TRBV11-3
TGTGCCAGCAGCTCTAGGATGTACCAAGAGACCCAGTACTTC
CASSSRMYQETQYF
>NA|TRBJ2-1|NA|TRBV19
TGTGCCAGTAGTATCCGGGCCCTAAGCTCCTACAATGAGCAGTTCTTC
CASSIRALSSYNEQFF
>TRBD1|TRBJ2-5|NA|TRBV5-6
TGTGCCAGCAGCCAGGGACAGGGAGGGGAGACCCAGTACTTC
CASSQGQGGETQYF
>TRBD1|TRBJ1-2|NA|TRBV6-5
TGTGCCAGCCGACCCACAGGGACAGACTATGGCTACACCTTC
CASRPTGTDYGYTF
>NA|TRBJ1-5|NA|TRBV5-4
TGTGCCAGCAGCTTAATGGGGAGCAATCAGCCCCAGCATTTT
CASSLMGSNQPQHF
>TRBD1|TRBJ1-4|NA|TRBV11-2
TGTGCCAGCAGCTTAGATCATCTGGACAGGGGGTTAACTAATGAAAAACTGTTTTTT
CASSLDHLDRGLTNEKLFF
>TRBD2|TRBJ2-7|NA|TRBV4-3
TGCGCCAGCAGCCAAGATGTGCGGGGGGACACCTACGAGCAGTACTTC
CASSQDVRGDTYEQYF
>NA|TRBJ1-5|NA|TRBV27
TGTGCCAGCAGTTTACTGCCCGGACAGCCCCAGCATTTT
CASSLLPGQPQHF
>TRBD2|TRBJ2-1|NA|TRBV6-5
TGTGCCAGCAGTAGATCGGGGGGGCCTAGGTTCTTC
CASSRSGGPRFF
>NA|TRBJ1-2|once|TRBV19
TGTGCCAGTAGTATAGGGTGGGGCGACAGGTTCTATGGCTACACCTTC
CASSIGWGDRFYGYTF
>NA|TRBJ1-1|NA|TRBV6-6
TGTGCCAGCAGTCCCGGAGGTGGGGGTAGGGCTTTCTTT
CASSPGGGGRAFF
>NA|TRBJ1-1|few|TRBV11-2
TGTGCCAGCAGCTTCGGACGGACCGAAGCTTTCTTT
CASSFGRTEAFF
>TRBD1|TRBJ2-1|once|TRBV6-6
TGTGCCAGCAGTATGGGGGGACAGGGGGCTAGGAATGAGCAGTTCTTC
CASSMGGQGARNEQFF
>NA|TRBJ1-4|NA|TRBV5-4
TGTGCCAGCAGCGTGATGGGTAATGAAAAACTGTTTTTT
CASSVMGNEKLFF
>TRBD1|TRBJ2-1|NA|TRBV7-3
TGTGCCAGCAGCTTAGGGACAGGGGGCAATGAGCAGTTCTTC
CASSLGTGGNEQFF
>TRBD1|TRBJ1-1|NA|TRBV6-5
TGTGCCAGCGGGACAGCGAACACTGAAGCTTTCTTT
CASGTANTEAFF
>NA|TRBJ1-2|NA|TRBV4-2
TGTGCCAGCAGCGTTCCTTCCCCTAGGGGCTACACCTTC
CASSVPSPRGYTF
>NA|TRBJ1-1|NA|TRBV7-6
TGTGCCAGCAGCCAAAGCATGTTGAGTACTGAAGCTTTCTTT
CASSQSMLSTEAFF
>TRBD2|TRBJ2-1|NA|TRBV11-3
TGTGCCAGCAGCAGATCGGCGGGGGGCTACAATGAGCAGTTCTTC
CASSRSAGGYNEQFF
>TRBD2|TRBJ2-4|NA|TRBV5-3
TGTGCCAGAAGCCCTGAAGCTCCTAGCGGGCGAACTTTAGCCAAAAACATTCAGTACTTC
CARSPEAPSGRTLAKNIQYF
>TRBD1|TRBJ1-3|NA|TRBV7-2
TGTGCCAGCAGCCTAAGAGAGACAGGGGGCTTTTCTGGAAACACCATATATTTT
CASSLRETGGFSGNTIYF